The 30 T cell receptor beta chains in this list originate from one sample, sequenced in a study of Ad26.COV2.S vaccination and SARS-CoV-2 variants. The treatment here: around 19 received Ad26.COV2.S at low or high dose, single or two shots; about 5 received placebo; per-sample allocation not given. Collection of samples fell on day 63 after the first vaccine or placebo injection. Sequenced by immunoSEQ multiplex PCR; TCRdb stores in-frame clones only, minus some. Of some 340,000 clones listed, roughly 86% were seen once; the top ten hold more than 1.5%. The sequenced sample was peripheral blood, obtained in a trial of Ad26.COV2.S vaccine versus placebo. These receptors were obtained from a person between 18 and 65 years old who received the Ad26.COV2.S COVID-19 vaccine or a placebo.

The chain recombines TRBV6-1 with TRBJ2-2, with D perhaps matching TRBD2 (5 bases). The CDR3 consists of 16 residues. V lost 1 base and J lost 1, with 10 bases in between. Germline V CDR1 and CDR2: MNHNS, SASEGT. The CDR3 reads CASSEVGGLNTGELFF. The CDR3 DNA reads as TGTGCCAGCAGTGAAGTCGGCGGACTGAACACCGGGGAGCTGTTTTTT.

This clone was found a few times. The same CDR3 can be traced to other DNA sequences in this sample. This rearrangement joins TRBV11-2 to TRBJ2-3; D not certain. The CDR3 is made up of 14 amino acids. The V end was cut by 1 base, the J end by 4 bases, with 9 bases between. CDR1 and CDR2 from the germline V gene are SGHAT and FQNNGV. CDR3 sequence: CASSLGGGPDTQYF. The CDR3 DNA is TGTGCCAGCAGCTTAGGTGGCGGCCCAGATACGCAGTATTTT.

The gene calls are TRBV6-5 and TRBJ1-2; perhaps TRBD1 as D (6 bases). Germline values: CDR1 MNHEY, CDR2 SVGAGI. CDR3 length: 16 residues. Between the trimmed V and J ends, which lost 1 base and 2 bases, there was a span of 14 bases. CDR3 sequence: CASSYLGGRYNYGYTF. In nucleotides, the CDR3 is TGTGCCAGCAGTTACTTGGGGGGCAGATACAACTATGGCTACACCTTC.

J is TRBJ2-7 and V is TRBV7-9; D might be TRBD2 (7 bases). The CDR3 totals 18 residues. Germline V CDR1 and CDR2: SEHNR, FQNEAQ (reference sequence). Between the trimmed V and J ends, which lost 1 base and 6 bases, there was a span of 25 bases. The CDR3 region has the DNA TGTGCCAGCAGCTTAGACGTCGGCCAGCCCAGGGGAGGGGGCGAGCAGTACTTC. Translated: CASSLDVGQPRGGGEQYF.

The rearrangement links TRBV5-1 to TRBJ2-2, with D possibly matching TRBD2 (6 bases). This CDR3 has 16 amino acids. Looked up from germline, CDR1 is SGHRS and CDR2 is YFSETQ. The ends were cut back, 4 bases at V and 0 bases at J, with 13 bases in the middle. CDR3 region: CASSLDGTANTGELFF. CDR3 coding DNA: TGCGCCAGCAGCCTGGATGGGACTGCGAACACCGGGGAGCTGTTTTTT. The entire variable domain, with the rest obtained from reference TRBV5-1 and TRBJ2-2, is as follows: KAGVTQTPRYLIKTRGQQVTLSCSPISGHRSVSWYQQTPGQGLQFLFEYFSETQRNKGNFPGRFSGRQFSNSRSEMNVSTLELGDSALYLCASSLDGTANTGELFFGEGSRLTVL.

This clone appeared once. CDR3 region: CASSSQGGTGELFF. CDR3 DNA: TGCGCCAGCAGCTCCCAGGGGGGAACCGGGGAGCTGTTTTTT. The V and J genes are TRBV5-1 and TRBJ2-2; weak D call: TRBD1 (7 bases). CDR1 is SGHRS, CDR2 YFSETQ, per germline. V gave up 3 bases and J gave up 5 bases, with 11 bases separating them. There are 14 residues in the CDR3.

The chain recombines TRBV30 with TRBJ1-5; no firm D call. The ends were cut back, 1 base at V and 0 bases at J, with 4 bases in the middle. CDR1 and CDR2 from the germline V gene are GTSNPN and SVGIG (reference sequence). This CDR3 has 13 amino acids. The CDR3 loop reads CAWSENSNQPQHF. The CDR3 coding sequence is TGTGCCTGGAGTGAAAATAGCAATCAGCCCCAGCATTTT.

The gene calls are TRBV5-1 and TRBJ2-5; D is possibly TRBD2 (5 bases). There are 12 residues in the CDR3. Trimming took 7 bases from V and 3 from J, leaving 10 bases between them. The germline gives CDR1 SGHRS, CDR2 YFSETQ. Here the CDR3 reads CASHDGEETQYF. The CDR3 bases are TGCGCCAGCCACGACGGGGAAGAGACCCAGTACTTC.

The chain couples TRBV11-2 to TRBJ2-3; 7 bases agree with TRBD1. Germline loops: CDR1 SGHAT, CDR2 FQNNGV. V shed 7 bases and J 3 bases; nucleotides not matched to a gene: 10. The CDR3 consists of 15 residues. In DNA, the CDR3 is TGTGCCAGCACCCCTTCGACAGGGTTTACAGATACGCAGTATTTT. As protein: CASTPSTGFTDTQYF.

This rearrangement joins TRBV6-5 to TRBJ2-5; D is perhaps TRBD2 (6 bases). The germline V gene encodes CDR1 MNHEY and CDR2 SVGAGI. Trimming took off 6 bases at V and 5 bases at J, with 13 bases between the two ends. The CDR3 contains 13 residues. This CDR3 is CASRPSGVETQYF. CDR3 sequence (DNA): TGTGCCAGCAGACCGTCGGGGGTCGAGACCCAGTACTTC.

The chain is built from TRBV10-3 and TRBJ1-1, with no clear D. Germline CDR1 is ENHRY and CDR2 is SYGVKD. The CDR3 is 13 amino acids. V dropped 11 bases and J dropped 0 bases, with 13 bases sitting between them. Here the CDR3 DNA reads TGTGCCCTCTACCCCGGGATGAACACTGAAGCTTTCTTT. Residues: CALYPGMNTEAFF.

The chain is built from TRBV5-1 and TRBJ2-2; no reliable D call. V shed 4 bases and J shed 6 bases, with 10 bases lying between them. The V gene's germline CDR1 is SGHRS and CDR2 YFSETQ. This CDR3 has 13 amino acids. The CDR3 sequence is CASSPAGPGELFF. The CDR3 DNA reads as TGCGCCAGCAGCCCCGCCGGGCCCGGGGAGCTGTTTTTT.

This chain joins TRBV27 and TRBJ1-5; D not resolved. This CDR3 is 12 amino acids long. The germline V and J ends were trimmed by 8 bases and 6 bases, with 11 bases remaining between them. The germline CDR1 and CDR2 sequences are MNHEY and SMNVEV (reference sequence). In DNA form, the CDR3 reads TGTGCCAGCGGCGCAGTGGGTCAGCCCCAGCATTTT. Protein: CASGAVGQPQHF.

This chain joins TRBV5-6 and TRBJ1-1; D uncertain. CDR1 is SGHDT, CDR2 YYEEEE, per germline. This CDR3 has 15 amino acids. Trimming took off 1 base at V and 1 base at J, with 11 bases between the two ends. The CDR3 DNA follows: TGTGCCAGCAGCTTGTATGGCGACGGGAACACTGAAGCTTTCTTT. Its translation is CASSLYGDGNTEAFF.

The chain is built from TRBV9 and TRBJ2-7; D may be TRBD2 (6 bases). Germline CDR1 reads SGDLS; CDR2 reads YYNGEE. Trimming took 4 bases from V and 4 from J, leaving 9 bases between them. This CDR3 is built from 12 residues. CDR3 region: CASSLGGYEQYF. For the CDR3, the DNA is TGTGCCAGCAGCCTCGGAGGGTACGAGCAGTACTTC.

The chain carries TRBV11-2 and TRBJ2-7, with D perhaps matching TRBD2 (5 bases). Per the germline V gene, CDR1 is SGHAT and CDR2 is FQNNGV. Trimming left V 5 bases short and J 5 bases short, with 13 bases between. The CDR3 consists of 13 residues. The CDR3 region is CASSTGIKDEQYF. The CDR3, as DNA: TGTGCCAGCAGCACCGGGATTAAAGACGAGCAGTACTTC.

V is TRBV2 and J is TRBJ1-4, with 7 bases that match TRBD1. Germline lookup yields CDR1 SNHLY and CDR2 FYNNEI. The CDR3 has 15 amino acids. V dropped 3 bases and J dropped 10; count of bases not matched to a gene: 11. The chain's CDR3 is CASSEDGQAVGKLFF. The DNA for the CDR3 is TGTGCCAGCAGTGAGGATGGACAGGCTGTTGGAAAACTGTTTTTT.

This clone came up a few times. The gene calls are TRBV9 and TRBJ1-6; D remains ambiguous. V shed 4 bases and J shed 7 bases, with 12 bases lying between them. The CDR3 covers 14 residues. The germline V gene encodes CDR1 SGDLS and CDR2 YYNGEE. The CDR3 DNA follows: TGTGCCAGCAGCCCAAGGACCGGCAATTCACCCCTCCACTTT. Its protein product is CASSPRTGNSPLHF.

The V gene is TRBV5-1, the J gene TRBJ1-3; D remains unclear. Per the germline V gene, CDR1 is SGHRS and CDR2 is YFSETQ. The CDR3 runs 15 residues. V was clipped by 4 bases and J by 6 bases, with 17 bases between them. CDR3 region: CASSHGQAGSNTIYF. Here the CDR3 DNA reads TGCGCCAGCAGCCACGGTCAGGCCGGCTCAAACACCATATATTTT.

The chain couples TRBV27 to TRBJ1-6, with TRBD1 as a possible D gene (6 bases). Germline CDR1 is MNHEY and CDR2 is SMNVEV (reference sequence). Trimming cost V 8 bases and J 9 bases, with 20 bases left between them. The CDR3 has 15 residues. Here the CDR3 DNA reads TGTGCCAGCCGGGGGGCAGACACCTTTATTTCACCCCTCCACTTT. Protein: CASRGADTFISPLHF.

This rearrangement joins TRBV7-2 to TRBJ2-7; D unclear. CDR3 length: 15 amino acids. Germline V gene lookup returns CDR1 SGHTA and CDR2 FQGNSA. Trimming removed 2 bases from V and 7 bases from J, with 18 bases in between. The CDR3 here is CASSLKAAAQWEQYF. The CDR3 coding sequence is TGTGCCAGCAGCTTAAAGGCGGCAGCACAGTGGGAGCAGTACTTC.

This chain uses TRBV6-5 with TRBJ1-2; perhaps TRBD1 as D (6 bases). Germline loops: CDR1 MNHEY, CDR2 SVGAGI. Trimming shortened V by 6 bases and J by 8 bases, and 16 bases separated the two germline ends. The CDR3 covers 13 residues. The CDR3 protein is CASSPIGGQGYTF. The CDR3 bases are TGTGCCAGCAGCCCGATAGGGGGGCAGGGCTACACCTTC.

The V call is TRBV6-2 or TRBV6-3, the J call TRBJ1-1, with 7 bases lining up with TRBD1. The ends lost 6 bases at V and 1 base at J; junction bases unmatched: 5. Germline assignment: CDR1 MNHEY and CDR2 SVGEGT. The CDR3 runs to 14 residues. Written as DNA, the CDR3 is TGTGCCAGCAGCGACAGGGTGGGGAACACTGAAGCTTTCTTT. It encodes CASSDRVGNTEAFF.

The CDR3 DNA follows: TGTGCCAGCAGCGTAGACACGGGGGGGCCGGTGACCCAGTACTTC. Amino acids: CASSVDTGGPVTQYF. J is TRBJ2-5 and V is TRBV9; 8 bases are a match to TRBD2. This CDR3 spans 15 amino acids. The J segment lost 7 bases and the V segment lost 0 bases, leaving 8 bases of the junction unmatched. CDR1 is SGDLS, CDR2 YYNGEE, per germline.

The chain combines TRBV5-1 with TRBJ1-1; weak D call: TRBD1 (6 bases). The CDR3 is 15 amino acids. V lost 3 bases to trimming and J lost 5 bases, with 17 bases between them. Germline-derived CDR1 and CDR2 are SGHRS and YFSETQ. CDR3 residues: CASSSSGGPGTEAFF. The CDR3 nucleotides are TGCGCCAGCAGCTCTTCGGGGGGCCCGGGTACTGAAGCTTTCTTT. The full variable domain, completed using reference TRBV5-1 and TRBJ1-1, is KAGVTQTPRYLIKTRGQQVTLSCSPISGHRSVSWYQQTPGQGLQFLFEYFSETQRNKGNFPGRFSGRQFSNSRSEMNVSTLELGDSALYLCASSSSGGPGTEAFFGQGTRLTVV.

This chain uses TRBV7-6 with TRBJ1-3; D is unresolved. Trimming pared 0 bases from V and 1 base from J, leaving 10 bases between. CDR3 size: 16 residues. In germline, CDR1 is SGHVS, CDR2 FNYEAQ. CDR3 region: CASSLAQVISGNTIYF. The CDR3 DNA reads TGTGCCAGCAGCTTAGCTCAGGTGATTTCTGGAAACACCATATATTTT.

In its sample, this clone was seen once. This chain links TRBV7-8 with TRBJ2-7; 7 bases agree with TRBD1. Germline trimming cut 1 base from V and 4 bases from J; bases unmatched to any gene: 7. Germline CDR1 reads SGHVS; CDR2 reads FQNEAQ. This CDR3 region has 15 residues. CDR3 DNA: TGTGCCAGCAGCTTAGTGAGGGACAGTCCGTACGAGCAGTACTTC. This gives the protein CASSLVRDSPYEQYF.

As to this clone: Other DNA sequences in the same sample also yield this CDR3. V gene TRBV5-1 combines with J gene TRBJ2-3; D call uncertain. This CDR3 is 15 amino acids long. Germline V gene sequence: CDR1 SGHRS, CDR2 YFSETQ. V was cut by 2 bases and J by 0 bases, with 10 bases left in between. In DNA form, the CDR3 reads TGCGCCAGCAGCTTCAAGGGCTCTAGCACAGATACGCAGTATTTT. The encoded protein is CASSFKGSSTDTQYF.

The V and J genes are TRBV7-2 and TRBJ2-5; D is ambiguous. The V gene's germline CDR1 is SGHTA and CDR2 FQGNSA. Trimming took 5 bases from V and 1 from J, leaving 8 bases between them. This CDR3 region has 13 residues. This CDR3 is CASSGRVQETQYF. In nucleotides, the CDR3 is TGTGCCAGCAGCGGCCGGGTCCAAGAGACCCAGTACTTC.

The J gene is TRBJ1-1, the V gene TRBV5-6; D not resolved. CDR1 SGHDT and CDR2 YYEEEE come from the germline V gene. The CDR3 runs 14 residues. Trimming took 5 bases from V and 3 from J, leaving 14 bases between them. CDR3 nucleotide sequence: TGTGCCAGCAGTTCCTCGGGTTGGGACACTGAAGCTTTCTTT. Its translation: CASSSSGWDTEAFF.